This entry concerns a single T cell receptor (beta chain). Its antigen is undetermined. The CDR3 contains 14 residues. The germline gives CDR1 MNHEY, CDR2 SVGAGI. Deletions cut 5 bases from V and 7 bases from J, with 18 bases between. Specified treatment: oral pan-JAK inhibitor, 5-10 mg twice daily. Alopecia areata patients provided lesional scalp punch biopsies and peripheral blood. These data come from a study of CD8+ T cells in alopecia areata. About the study: People stayed on tofacitinib for 6 to 18 months, then stopped the drug for 6 months. Scoring of treated patients' severity used the percentage of affected scalp area. Study-wide results and caveats: Scalp and blood samples kept many expanded lesional clones throughout tofacitinib.

RNA was isolated and reverse transcribed to cDNA, the sequencing template. Data came from immunoSEQ multiplex PCR; TCRdb stores just in-frame clones and leaves some out. The sample consists of some 200,000 clones, roughly 62% of them appearing once. Sequenced material: CD8+ T cells sorted from blood, taken at week 24, from a patient treated with tofacitinib. This clonotype was obtained from a human donor with alopecia areata. The chain is built from TRBV6-5 and TRBJ2-7, with a weak D call TRBD1 (6 bases). CDR3 nucleotides: TGTGCCAGCAGTCCAACCGGGACAATTGAGGAGCAGTACTTC. This sequence encodes CASSPTGTIEEQYF.